This T cell receptor (beta chain) was documented in a study of post-analysis software for immune sequencing data. A note on this clonotype: Antigen specificity is unknown. One end of the junction does not line up with germline, which may come from a read error.

The TCR beta cDNA libraries carried unique molecular identifiers. Starting from around 0.96 to 9.9 million T cells, the study yielded approximately 460,000 cDNA molecules. MiXCR, run by TCRdb on the PCR reads, gives a single entry per CDR3 protein. The table includes under 900,000 distinct CDR3 sequences, approximately 50% detected once. Study-level points and caveats: F measure clustering grouped samples strongly by preparation batch.

Material for sequencing was blood. The clonotype originates from a girl under 18 with multiple sclerosis.

CDR3 sequence: CASNQGRADMQYF. CDR3 coding DNA: TGTGCCAGCAATCAGGGGAGGGCAGATATGCAGTATTTT. This sequence joins TRBV5-8 and TRBJ2-3, with D perhaps matching TRBD2 (7 bases). The CDR3 consists of 13 residues. Germline loops: CDR1 SGHTS, CDR2 YDEGEE. Combining the CDR3 with reference TRBV5-8 and TRBJ2-3 gives the whole variable domain EAGVTQSPTHLIKTRGQQATLRCSPISGHTSVYWYQQALGLGLQFLLWYDEGEERNRGNFPPRFSGRQFPNYSSELNVNALELEDSALYLCASNQGRADMQYFGPGTRLTVL.